This TCR beta chain was retrieved from a study of blood T cell repertoires in COVID-19. On the study more broadly: Donors in the United States, Italy and Spain gave samples during acute or convalescent COVID-19. Sources were T cells, B-cell-depleted T cells, or PBMCs; the material itself was cDNA or gDNA.

As handled by the study authors: Reference gene primer amplification gave nucleated cell count estimates. The protocol was immunoSEQ multiplex PCR, while the TCRdb copy is restricted to in-frame clones and leaves out a portion. V and J calls and clone size follow that table, whereas D and trimming were derived from the DNA. Found here are 60,000 to 75,000 clones, 88% of them singletons; the top ten hold approximately 1.5%. The V gene's germline CDR1 is KGHSH and CDR2 LQKENI. Trimming shortened V by 4 bases and J by 6 bases, and 9 bases separated the two germline ends. The length of the CDR3 is 12 residues.

The TCR comes from a human donor in a cohort sampled during active COVID-19. The chain recombines TRBV18 with TRBJ1-1, with D possibly TRBD1 on 5 matching bases. The sample consisted of peripheral blood. CDR3 region: CASSRRASEAFF. As DNA, the CDR3 is TGTGCCAGCTCACGCAGGGCATCTGAAGCTTTCTTT.